A selection of T cell receptor beta chains follows, all from one sample in a study of T cell clones after liver transplantation. Method: immunoSEQ multiplex PCR; TCRdb's copy keeps in-frame clones and lacks some. This table holds about 71,000 clones, 75% to 85% found once. Sequences were derived from CD4+ T cells from blood, sampled 12 months after liver transplant. These receptors originate from a human patient who received a liver transplant. These T cells may partly come from the graft donor. Each CDR3 is given with its conserved first and last residue. Fields, in order: clone size, J gene, V gene, D gene, CDR3 protein, CDR3 DNA. The D gene is left open where the match is weak. Rows may omit the clone size; those that give it use once, few, many or a size class.

>.|TRBJ2-3|TRBV7-9|.
CASSLRARGSTDTQYF
TGTGCCAGCAGCTTACGGGCCAGGGGAAGCACAGATACGCAGTATTTT
>.|TRBJ1-2|TRBV28|.
CASSSSYKGRYGYTF
TGTGCCAGCAGTTCCAGTTATAAAGGACGATATGGCTACACCTTC
>.|TRBJ1-2|TRBV7-9|TRBD1
CASSDGQEPYGYTF
TGTGCCAGCAGCGACGGACAGGAACCATATGGCTACACCTTC
>.|TRBJ1-2|TRBV2|TRBD1
CASGKDRDYGYTF
TGTGCCAGCGGGAAGGACAGGGACTATGGCTACACCTTC
>.|TRBJ2-1|TRBV30|.
CAWKFERAYNEQFF
TGTGCCTGGAAGTTCGAGCGGGCCTACAATGAGCAGTTCTTC
>.|TRBJ2-1|TRBV28|.
CASSFLMVEGQFF
TGTGCCAGCAGTTTTCTTATGGTGGAAGGGCAGTTCTTC
>.|TRBJ2-1|TRBV19|.
CASSLGSPNEQFF
TGTGCCAGTAGTCTCGGGAGCCCCAATGAGCAGTTCTTC
>.|TRBJ1-4|TRBV19|.
CASSIISGEKLFF
TGTGCCAGTAGTATTATCAGCGGGGAAAAACTGTTTTTT
>.|TRBJ2-6|TRBV15|.
CATQQGPSGANVLTF
TGTGCCACGCAGCAAGGGCCCTCTGGGGCCAACGTCCTGACTTTC
>.|TRBJ2-5|TRBV7-2|TRBD2
CASSLAPVAGDPGETQYF
TGTGCCAGCAGCCTAGCCCCCGTAGCGGGAGACCCAGGGGAGACCCAGTACTTC
>.|TRBJ1-2|TRBV18|.
CASSREAVGYGYTF
TGTGCCAGCTCACGGGAAGCAGTCGGCTATGGCTACACCTTC
>.|TRBJ2-3|TRBV5-4|TRBD1
CASSPAGGALTDTQYF
TGTGCCAGCAGCCCGGCAGGGGGAGCCCTCACAGATACGCAGTATTTT
>.|TRBJ2-4|TRBV28|TRBD1
CASNYRTGKNIQYF
TGTGCCAGCAATTATCGGACAGGGAAAAACATTCAGTACTTC
>.|TRBJ1-3|TRBV19|TRBD1
CASIRTGGVSGNTIYF
TGTGCCAGTATTAGGACAGGGGGCGTCTCTGGAAACACCATATATTTT
>.|TRBJ1-2|TRBV7-2|.
CASSARLRAGYTF
TGTGCCAGCAGCGCTCGGTTGAGGGCTGGCTACACCTTC
>few|TRBJ2-7|TRBV27|TRBD1
CASTRDRGYEQYF
TGTGCCAGCACCCGGGACAGGGGCTACGAGCAGTACTTC
>.|TRBJ1-5|TRBV30|.
CAWSVRSKQPQHF
TGTGCCTGGAGTGTAAGGAGTAAGCAGCCCCAGCATTTT
>.|TRBJ2-1|TRBV14|.
CASSQGRGLGEFF
TGTGCCAGCAGCCAAGGAAGGGGCCTGGGGGAGTTCTTC
>few|TRBJ1-2|TRBV4-2|TRBD1
CASSLPAGTGGGYTF
TGTGCCAGCAGCCTACCCGCCGGGACAGGGGGTGGCTACACCTTC
>few|TRBJ2-7|TRBV5-5|.
CASSWVVRAGYEQYF
TGTGCCAGCAGCTGGGTTGTGAGGGCCGGTTACGAGCAGTACTTC
>.|TRBJ1-5|TRBV6-5|.
CASRKTLNQPQHF
TGTGCCAGCAGGAAGACCCTAAATCAGCCCCAGCATTTT
>few|TRBJ1-5|TRBV7-2|.
CASSLVTGGLSNQPQHF
TGTGCCAGCAGCTTAGTGACGGGAGGTTTGAGCAATCAGCCCCAGCATTTT
>.|TRBJ1-1|TRBV5-1|.
CASSSYGLDLNTEAFF
TGCGCCAGCAGCTCTTACGGACTGGACTTGAACACTGAAGCTTTCTTT
>few|TRBJ2-5|TRBV2|.
CASSEASGQETQYF
TGTGCCAGCAGTGAAGCTAGCGGACAAGAGACCCAGTACTTC
>.|TRBJ2-1|TRBV19|TRBD2
CASSNGPRAGGNNEQFF
TGTGCCAGTAGTAACGGGCCCAGAGCGGGAGGAAACAATGAGCAGTTCTTC
>.|TRBJ1-2|TRBV6-5|.
CASTLTEGYGYTF
TGTGCCAGCACCCTAACAGAAGGCTATGGCTACACCTTC
>.|TRBJ2-7|TRBV30|.
CARRDVDYEQYF
TGTGCCCGCCGGGACGTCGACTACGAGCAGTACTTC
>.|TRBJ2-3|TRBV13|.
CASSLVGGDTQYF
TGTGCCAGCAGCTTAGTTGGGGGAGATACGCAGTATTTT
>.|TRBJ2-1|TRBV14|.
CASSLNGWTWNEQFF
TGTGCCAGCAGCCTCAACGGCTGGACGTGGAATGAGCAGTTCTTC
>.|TRBJ2-1|TRBV5-4|TRBD1
CASSLRTGYNEQFF
TGTGCCAGCAGCTTGCGGACAGGATACAATGAGCAGTTCTTC
>.|TRBJ2-5|TRBV5-1|.
CASSRTDFEETQYF
TGCGCCAGCAGCCGAACCGATTTTGAAGAGACCCAGTACTTC
>.|TRBJ2-7|TRBV4-1|.
CASSQGAITGRLPYEQYF
TGCGCCAGCAGCCAAGGCGCTATTACGGGACGACTCCCCTACGAGCAGTACTTC
>.|TRBJ1-1|TRBV4-1|.
CASSHLDPRFRTEAFF
TGCGCCAGCAGCCATTTGGACCCGCGTTTTCGGACTGAAGCTTTCTTT
>.|TRBJ2-3|TRBV7-8|TRBD1
CASSPRQGGAASTDTQYF
TGTGCCAGCAGCCCCCGCCAAGGGGGCGCGGCTAGCACAGATACGCAGTATTTT
>.|TRBJ2-3|TRBV11-2|.
CASSLVPGSTDTQYF
TGTGCCAGCAGCTTAGTACCAGGGAGCACAGATACGCAGTATTTT
>once|TRBJ1-2|TRBV19|TRBD1
CASSTWAGGHTNYGYTF
TGTGCCAGTAGTACTTGGGCAGGGGGCCATACTAACTATGGCTACACCTTC
>.|TRBJ2-1|TRBV29-1|.
CSVKSASSYNEQFF
TGCAGCGTTAAGAGCGCGAGCTCCTACAATGAGCAGTTCTTC
>.|TRBJ2-7|TRBV7-2|TRBD1
CASSSSGTGVIWVYEQYF
TGTGCCAGCAGCTCGTCCGGGACAGGGGTCATCTGGGTCTACGAGCAGTACTTC
>.|TRBJ2-1|TRBV18|.
CASSPGRRSNEQFF
TGTGCCAGCTCACCAGGTAGGCGGTCCAATGAGCAGTTCTTC
>.|TRBJ2-7|TRBV5-5|.
CASSVGGGASSYEQYF
TGTGCCAGCAGCGTCGGGGGCGGGGCCAGCTCCTACGAGCAGTACTTC
>.|TRBJ2-1|TRBV28|TRBD2
CASSHLAGGSYNEQFF
TGTGCCAGCAGTCATCTAGCGGGAGGGTCCTACAATGAGCAGTTCTTC